A selection of T cell receptor beta chains follows, all from one sample in a study of T cell responses to AZD1222 COVID-19 vaccine. Generated by immunoSEQ multiplex PCR, the TCRdb table keeps only in-frame clones and is missing some. The sample lists about 130,000 clones; around 90% were seen once. The material sequenced was peripheral blood, taken on day 0 of AZD1222 vaccination. These receptors were taken from an adult in good health. The CDR3 runs from the conserved cysteine through the conserved F or W. Fields, in order: CDR3 protein, CDR3 DNA, V gene, J gene, clone size, D gene. D genes are given only for firm matches. Only part of the rows carry a size: once, few, many, or a class if the clone is expanded.

CDR3: CASSIAANTEAFF; DNA: TGTGCCAGTAGTATAGCAGCAAACACTGAAGCTTTCTTT; V: TRBV19; J: TRBJ1-1; size: NA; D: NA
CDR3: CASSVAGTSVGEQFF; DNA: TGCGCCAGCAGCGTGGCCGGGACTTCAGTAGGTGAGCAGTTCTTC; V: TRBV10-1; J: TRBJ2-1; size: NA; D: NA
CDR3: CASSLGGGYTF; DNA: TGTGCCAGCAGTTTGGGGGGTGGCTACACCTTC; V: TRBV28; J: TRBJ1-2; size: once; D: NA
CDR3: CASSLGQGGEKLFF; DNA: TGTGCCAGCAGCTTAGGACAGGGGGGCGAAAAACTGTTTTTT; V: TRBV2; J: TRBJ1-4; size: NA; D: TRBD1
CDR3: CASSRTSYEQYF; DNA: TGTGCCAGCAGCAGGACATCCTACGAGCAGTACTTC; V: TRBV11-2; J: TRBJ2-7; size: NA; D: NA
CDR3: CASSMSGGSGTDTQYF; DNA: TGTGCCAGCAGCATGTCGGGGGGCTCGGGCACAGATACGCAGTATTTT; V: TRBV7-9; J: TRBJ2-3; size: NA; D: NA
CDR3: CASMEPGTKETQYF; DNA: TGTGCCAGCATGGAGCCGGGGACGAAAGAGACCCAGTACTTC; V: TRBV11-3; J: TRBJ2-5; size: NA; D: NA
CDR3: CASSQPGLAYEQYF; DNA: TGTGCCAGCAGCCAACCGGGACTAGCTTACGAGCAGTACTTC; V: TRBV3-1/TRBV3-2; J: TRBJ2-7; size: NA; D: TRBD2
CDR3: CASSRRTGEGTEAFF; DNA: TGCGCCAGCAGCCGGAGGACAGGGGAAGGCACTGAAGCTTTCTTT; V: TRBV5-1; J: TRBJ1-1; size: NA; D: TRBD1
CDR3: CASSPRGGTKNIQYF; DNA: TGTGCCAGCAGCCCCCGCGGGGGGACCAAAAACATTCAGTACTTC; V: TRBV11-3; J: TRBJ2-4; size: NA; D: TRBD2
CDR3: CASSRTGGDYTF; DNA: TGTGCCAGCAGCAGGACAGGTGGCGACTACACCTTC; V: TRBV28; J: TRBJ1-2; size: NA; D: TRBD1
CDR3: CASKEGATDTQYF; DNA: TGCGCCAGCAAGGAGGGGGCTACAGATACGCAGTATTTT; V: TRBV5-1; J: TRBJ2-3; size: NA; D: NA
CDR3: CASSRPGGGGYGYTF; DNA: TGTGCCAGCAGCCGGCCAGGGGGCGGGGGCTATGGCTACACCTTC; V: TRBV5-4; J: TRBJ1-2; size: NA; D: TRBD1
CDR3: CSVSRTGYGYTF; DNA: TGCAGCGTTTCCCGGACAGGGTATGGCTACACCTTC; V: TRBV29-1; J: TRBJ1-2; size: NA; D: TRBD1
CDR3: CASSPEGGTDTQYF; DNA: TGTGCCAGCAGCCCGGAGGGAGGCACAGATACGCAGTATTTT; V: TRBV5-4; J: TRBJ2-3; size: NA; D: NA
CDR3: CSASYRRAINYGYTF; DNA: TGCAGTGCTAGTTATAGGCGGGCGATAAACTATGGCTACACCTTC; V: TRBV20-1; J: TRBJ1-2; size: NA; D: NA
CDR3: CASSLTGPGQPQHF; DNA: TGCGCCAGCAGCTTGACAGGGCCTGGTCAGCCCCAGCATTTT; V: TRBV5-1; J: TRBJ1-5; size: NA; D: NA
CDR3: CASSQDDRPRSSYTF; DNA: TGCGCCAGCAGCCAAGATGACAGGCCAAGAAGTAGCTACACCTTC; V: TRBV4-3; J: TRBJ1-2; size: NA; D: NA
CDR3: CASSYEDRDNEQYF; DNA: TGTGCCAGCAGTTACGAGGACAGGGACAACGAGCAGTACTTC; V: TRBV28; J: TRBJ2-7; size: NA; D: TRBD1
CDR3: CASSCRGDTEAFF; DNA: TGTGCCAGCAGTTGTAGGGGGGACACTGAAGCTTTCTTT; V: TRBV6-6; J: TRBJ1-1; size: NA; D: NA
CDR3: CSIEDTGELFF; DNA: TGCAGCATAGAGGACACCGGGGAGCTGTTTTTT; V: TRBV29-1; J: TRBJ2-2; size: NA; D: NA
CDR3: CASSLGRGQGYIDTQYF; DNA: TGCGCCAGCAGCTTGGGTAGAGGACAGGGTTACATAGATACGCAGTATTTT; V: TRBV5-1; J: TRBJ2-3; size: NA; D: TRBD1
CDR3: CASSLDEVHWYEQFF; DNA: TGCGCCAGCAGCTTGGATGAGGTTCATTGGTATGAGCAGTTCTTC; V: TRBV5-1; J: TRBJ2-1; size: NA; D: NA
CDR3: CASSPQTGYGNTIYF; DNA: TGTGCCAGCAGCCCCCAAACAGGGTATGGAAACACCATATATTTT; V: TRBV7-2; J: TRBJ1-3; size: NA; D: NA
CDR3: CASSMTGRSGNTIYF; DNA: TGTGCCAGCTCTATGACGGGTCGCTCTGGAAACACCATATATTTT; V: TRBV18; J: TRBJ1-3; size: NA; D: NA
CDR3: CASSFTLAGGGETQYF; DNA: TGTGCCAGCAGCTTCACTCTAGCGGGGGGAGGAGAGACCCAGTACTTC; V: TRBV7-2; J: TRBJ2-5; size: NA; D: TRBD2
CDR3: CASGLGGMYRGVTYGYTF; DNA: TGTGCTAGTGGTTTGGGGGGAATGTACAGGGGCGTCACCTATGGCTACACCTTC; V: TRBV12-5; J: TRBJ1-2; size: NA; D: TRBD1
CDR3: CASRPKQGRNTEAFF; DNA: TGTGCCAGCAGACCGAAACAGGGTAGGAACACTGAAGCTTTCTTT; V: TRBV7-9; J: TRBJ1-1; size: NA; D: NA
CDR3: CASSQLGTVVGYTF; DNA: TGTGCCAGCAGCCAACTCGGGACAGTTGTGGGCTACACCTTC; V: TRBV4-2; J: TRBJ1-2; size: NA; D: TRBD1
CDR3: CASSERVRRDNSPLHF; DNA: TGTGCCAGCAGTGAAAGGGTTCGGCGGGATAATTCACCCCTCCACTTT; V: TRBV6-1; J: TRBJ1-6; size: NA; D: NA
CDR3: CASSIRTPVGELFF; DNA: TGTGCCAGTAGTATCCGCACGCCAGTCGGGGAGCTGTTTTTT; V: TRBV19; J: TRBJ2-2; size: NA; D: NA
CDR3: CASSLKQGPTEAFF; DNA: TGTGCCAGCAGTTTAAAACAGGGCCCCACTGAAGCTTTCTTT; V: TRBV27; J: TRBJ1-1; size: few; D: NA
CDR3: CASRGLNSPLHF; DNA: TGTGCCAGTAGGGGTTTGAATTCACCCCTCCACTTT; V: TRBV11-2; J: TRBJ1-6; size: NA; D: NA
CDR3: CASRGQEGLNTEAFF; DNA: TGTGCCAGCAGGGGACAGGAGGGACTGAACACTGAAGCTTTCTTT; V: TRBV6-5; J: TRBJ1-1; size: NA; D: TRBD1
CDR3: CASSNHDDSFEAFF; DNA: TGTGCCAGCAGTAACCACGACGACAGCTTTGAAGCTTTCTTT; V: TRBV6-2/TRBV6-3; J: TRBJ1-1; size: NA; D: NA
CDR3: CASSHQIEGGVYEQYF; DNA: TGTGCCAGCAGCCACCAAATTGAAGGGGGGGTCTACGAGCAGTACTTC; V: TRBV4-2; J: TRBJ2-7; size: NA; D: NA
CDR3: CATGRGEETQYF; DNA: TGTGCCACCGGGCGGGGTGAAGAGACCCAGTACTTC; V: TRBV15; J: TRBJ2-5; size: NA; D: NA
CDR3: CASSQGQGTTGELFF; DNA: TGCGCCAGCAGCCAGGGACAGGGGACCACCGGGGAGCTGTTTTTT; V: TRBV4-3; J: TRBJ2-2; size: NA; D: TRBD1
CDR3: CASSWRVSYEQYF; DNA: TGTGCCAGTAGTTGGCGGGTCTCCTACGAGCAGTACTTC; V: TRBV19; J: TRBJ2-7; size: NA; D: NA
CDR3: CASSPTGVDSPLHF; DNA: TGTGCCAGCAGCCCGACAGGGGTTGATTCACCCCTCCACTTT; V: TRBV7-8; J: TRBJ1-6; size: NA; D: TRBD1
CDR3: CASSSPSRPSYEQYF; DNA: TGTGCCAGCAGTTCACCTTCGAGACCATCCTACGAGCAGTACTTC; V: TRBV28; J: TRBJ2-7; size: NA; D: NA
CDR3: CASSLSGSGIEQFF; DNA: TGTGCCAGCAGTTTATCGGGAAGCGGGATTGAGCAGTTCTTC; V: TRBV27; J: TRBJ2-1; size: NA; D: TRBD2
CDR3: CACLVTGTAGNTIYF; DNA: TGTGCCTGCTTGGTTACAGGGACCGCTGGAAACACCATATATTTT; V: TRBV11-2; J: TRBJ1-3; size: NA; D: NA
CDR3: CASSLGGGRVGGTEAFF; DNA: TGCGCCAGCAGCTTGGGTGGGGGGCGCGTAGGCGGCACTGAAGCTTTCTTT; V: TRBV5-1; J: TRBJ1-1; size: NA; D: NA
CDR3: CASSYSPNQPQHF; DNA: TGTGCCAGCAGCTATTCCCCTAATCAGCCCCAGCATTTT; V: TRBV13; J: TRBJ1-5; size: NA; D: NA
CDR3: CASSSSYEQYF; DNA: TGTGCCAGCAGTTCCTCCTACGAGCAGTACTTC; V: TRBV12-3/TRBV12-4; J: TRBJ2-7; size: NA; D: NA
CDR3: CASSPHGGLASYNEQFF; DNA: TGTGCCAGCAGTCCACATGGGGGGCTCGCCTCCTACAATGAGCAGTTCTTC; V: TRBV6-6; J: TRBJ2-1; size: NA; D: NA
CDR3: CASSQEAESSYNEQFF; DNA: TGTGCCAGCAGCCAAGAAGCCGAGAGCTCCTACAATGAGCAGTTCTTC; V: TRBV3-1/TRBV3-2; J: TRBJ2-1; size: NA; D: NA
CDR3: CASSLAGTWVNYEQYF; DNA: TGTGCCAGCAGCTTAGCGGGGACATGGGTAAACTACGAGCAGTACTTC; V: TRBV7-9; J: TRBJ2-7; size: NA; D: NA
CDR3: CASSLEGNTIYF; DNA: TGTGCCAGCAGCTTAGAGGGAAACACCATATATTTT; V: TRBV11-2; J: TRBJ1-3; size: NA; D: NA
CDR3: CASSLGEGNYGYTF; DNA: TGTGCCAGCAGCCTCGGAGAGGGAAACTATGGCTACACCTTC; V: TRBV14; J: TRBJ1-2; size: once; D: NA
CDR3: CASSKFREGWYTEAFF; DNA: TGTGCCAGTAGTAAGTTTCGGGAGGGTTGGTACACTGAAGCTTTCTTT; V: TRBV19; J: TRBJ1-1; size: once; D: NA
CDR3: CASSSGLAGGRDEQFF; DNA: TGCGCCAGCAGCTCGGGACTAGCGGGAGGGAGAGATGAGCAGTTCTTC; V: TRBV5-1; J: TRBJ2-1; size: NA; D: TRBD2